The rows below give T cell receptor beta chains drawn from one sample of a study of radiation and T cells in renal cell carcinoma. Profiling relied on immunoSEQ multiplex PCR, and the TCRdb table lists in-frame clones only, not all of them. Of tens of thousands of clones in the sample, around four fifths were seen once. Sequenced here: blood, sampled from a patient whose treatment included radiotherapy and nephrectomy. The source of these receptors is a man aged 45-65 years with renal cell carcinoma. Each CDR3 is given with its conserved first and last residue. A D gene is named only where the DNA matches it firmly. Rows give clone size only sometimes, using once, few, many, or a class for an expanded clone.

v_call	j_call	d_call	clone_size	cdr3_aa	cdr3_nt
TRBV5-1	TRBJ1-1	NA	NA	CASSLEGGRSSAFF	TGCGCCAGCAGCTTGGAGGGGGGAAGGTCTTCGGCTTTCTTT
TRBV5-1	TRBJ1-5	NA	NA	CASSLSGLQPQHF	TGCGCCAGCAGCTTGTCAGGGCTCCAGCCCCAGCATTTT
TRBV19	TRBJ1-4	TRBD1	NA	CASRVPGQGNEKLFF	TGTGCCAGTAGAGTCCCGGGACAGGGGAATGAAAAACTGTTTTTT
TRBV6-5	TRBJ1-1	NA	NA	CASSLELDRTEAFF	TGTGCCAGCAGTCTCGAACTGGACAGAACTGAAGCTTTCTTT
TRBV7-8	TRBJ1-5	NA	NA	CASSLVTDSNQPQHF	TGTGCCAGCAGCTTAGTAACAGATAGCAATCAGCCCCAGCATTTT
TRBV2	TRBJ2-7	TRBD1	once	CASSEWDRGPEEQYF	TGTGCCAGCAGTGAATGGGACAGGGGGCCGGAGGAGCAGTACTTC
TRBV29-1	TRBJ1-1	NA	NA	CSVGGGGSTEAFF	TGCAGCGTTGGGGGGGGAGGGTCCACTGAAGCTTTCTTT
TRBV5-4	TRBJ1-1	NA	NA	CASSPGAKNTEAFF	TGTGCCAGCAGCCCCGGAGCTAAGAACACTGAAGCTTTCTTT
TRBV4-1	TRBJ1-3	NA	NA	CASSQDTSSGNTIYF	TGCGCCAGCAGCCAAGACACCAGCTCTGGAAACACCATATATTTT
TRBV11-2	TRBJ1-2	NA	NA	CASSSGSLHYGYTF	TGTGCCAGCAGCTCCGGAAGTCTCCACTATGGCTACACCTTC
TRBV4-3	TRBJ1-4	NA	NA	CASSQKHRQLFF	TGCGCCAGCAGCCAAAAGCACAGGCAACTGTTTTTT
TRBV9	TRBJ1-2	NA	NA	CASTGELRNYGYTF	TGTGCCAGCACCGGGGAACTGAGGAACTATGGCTACACCTTC
TRBV7-7	TRBJ2-5	NA	NA	CASSLGTRQETQYF	TGTGCTAGCAGCTTAGGAACTAGGCAAGAGACCCAGTACTTC
TRBV27	TRBJ1-5	TRBD1	NA	CASRGGTVFSNQPQHF	TGTGCCAGCAGAGGCGGGACAGTGTTTAGCAATCAGCCCCAGCATTTT
TRBV27	TRBJ1-2	NA	NA	CASSPGVAGYTF	TGTGCCAGCAGTCCAGGGGTAGCTGGCTACACCTTC
TRBV12-5	TRBJ1-5	NA	NA	CASGLDRVSNQPQHF	TGTGCTAGTGGTTTGGACAGGGTAAGCAATCAGCCCCAGCATTTT
TRBV27	TRBJ2-3	NA	NA	CASSPGGTDTQYF	TGTGCCAGCAGTCCGGGGGGCACAGATACGCAGTATTTT
TRBV6-5	TRBJ1-5	NA	NA	CASGYQPQHF	TGTGCCAGCGGATATCAGCCCCAGCATTTT
TRBV13	TRBJ2-3	TRBD2	NA	CASSPPGAGGSTDTQYF	TGTGCCAGCAGCCCCCCAGGGGCGGGGGGTAGCACAGATACGCAGTATTTT
TRBV28	TRBJ2-1	TRBD2	once	CASLNSRSSGPSGEQFF	TGTGCCAGCCTAAATTCCAGGTCTAGCGGGCCATCGGGTGAGCAGTTCTTC
TRBV29-1	TRBJ1-2	NA	NA	CSVGGPDRNYGYTF	TGCAGCGTTGGGGGACCGGACAGAAACTATGGCTACACCTTC
TRBV6-1	TRBJ1-2	NA	NA	CASSTGTRSGYTF	TGTGCCAGCAGTACTGGGACCAGAAGTGGCTACACCTTC
TRBV2	TRBJ1-4	NA	NA	CASSEGGDSLGNEKLFF	TGTGCCAGCAGTGAAGGTGGGGATTCCCTTGGAAATGAAAAACTGTTTTTT
TRBV7-7	TRBJ2-2	NA	NA	CASSFVRGSGELFF	TGTGCTAGCAGCTTCGTTCGGGGTTCCGGGGAGCTGTTTTTT
TRBV6-5	TRBJ1-1	NA	NA	CASSYSDVGVGTEAFF	TGTGCCAGCAGTTACTCCGACGTCGGGGTCGGCACTGAAGCTTTCTTT
TRBV9	TRBJ2-1	NA	few	CASSVLDRGFNEQFF	TGTGCCAGCAGCGTACTTGATCGGGGTTTCAATGAGCAGTTCTTC
TRBV9	TRBJ2-2	NA	NA	CASSVYLNTGELFF	TGTGCCAGCAGCGTCTACTTGAACACCGGGGAGCTGTTTTTT
TRBV9	TRBJ2-2	NA	few	CASKGGGDTGELFF	TGTGCCAGCAAAGGGGGCGGGGACACCGGGGAGCTGTTTTTT
TRBV7-9	TRBJ2-3	TRBD1	once	CASSLRARGRVGTDTQYF	TGTGCCAGCAGCTTAAGAGCCAGGGGGCGCGTAGGTACAGATACGCAGTATTTT
TRBV7-2	TRBJ2-3	TRBD2	NA	CASSSTGRTSGYTDTQYF	TGTGCCAGCAGCTCTACGGGGAGGACTAGCGGTTACACAGATACGCAGTATTTT
TRBV6-6	TRBJ1-1	NA	NA	CASRTLQGYTEAFF	TGTGCCAGCAGGACTTTACAGGGATACACTGAAGCTTTCTTT
TRBV5-4	TRBJ1-2	NA	NA	CASSLPLDYGYTF	TGTGCCAGCAGCCTCCCACTTGACTATGGCTACACCTTC
TRBV6-6	TRBJ2-3	NA	NA	CASSYAGHTQYF	TGTGCCAGCAGTTATGCCGGGCATACGCAGTATTTT
TRBV9	TRBJ2-1	NA	NA	CASSDGTSYNEQFF	TGTGCCAGCAGCGACGGGACTTCCTACAATGAGCAGTTCTTC
TRBV28	TRBJ1-2	TRBD1	NA	CASRNSQGTRNYGYTF	TGTGCCAGCAGGAATTCACAGGGGACAAGGAACTATGGCTACACCTTC
TRBV6-1	TRBJ2-3	NA	NA	CASCEEGYSDTQYF	TGTGCCAGCTGCGAAGAAGGGTATTCAGATACGCAGTATTTT
TRBV7-6	TRBJ2-1	TRBD2	NA	CASSSLAGAYNEQFF	TGTGCCAGCAGTTCGCTAGCGGGAGCCTACAATGAGCAGTTCTTC
TRBV5-1	TRBJ2-7	NA	few	CASSGQGYEQYF	TGCGCCAGCAGCGGCCAGGGCTACGAGCAGTACTTC
TRBV5-6	TRBJ1-1	NA	NA	CASSLGNGEAFF	TGTGCCAGCAGCTTGGGGAACGGTGAAGCTTTCTTT
TRBV5-1	TRBJ2-3	NA	NA	CASSRADPSTDTQYF	TGCGCCAGCAGTCGAGCGGATCCTAGCACAGATACGCAGTATTTT
TRBV27	TRBJ2-5	NA	NA	CASSPTWDRPPSQETQYF	TGTGCCAGCAGCCCCACCTGGGACCGCCCCCCTTCTCAAGAGACCCAGTACTTC